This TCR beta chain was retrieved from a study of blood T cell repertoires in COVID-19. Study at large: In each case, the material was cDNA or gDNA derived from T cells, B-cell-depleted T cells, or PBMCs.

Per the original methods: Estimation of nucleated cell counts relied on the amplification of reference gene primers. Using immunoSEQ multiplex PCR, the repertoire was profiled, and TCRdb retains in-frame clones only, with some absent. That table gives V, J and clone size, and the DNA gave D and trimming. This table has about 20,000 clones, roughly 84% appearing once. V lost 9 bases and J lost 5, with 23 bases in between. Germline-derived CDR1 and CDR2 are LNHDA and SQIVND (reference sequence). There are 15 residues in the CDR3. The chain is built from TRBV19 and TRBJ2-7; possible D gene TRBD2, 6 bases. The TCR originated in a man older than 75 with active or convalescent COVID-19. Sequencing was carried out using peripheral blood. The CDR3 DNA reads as TGTGCCAGCCGTGAGGGAGCGGGTGCCCGGAACGAGCAGTACTTC. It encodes CASREGAGARNEQYF.